This T cell receptor beta chain was captured by sequencing in a study of PD-1 blockade in mismatch repair-deficient tumors. At the level of the study: Enrolled about 2012-2016, patients had progressing, pretreated mismatch repair-deficient cancers of 12 to 13 types.

The method was immunoSEQ multiplex PCR; TCRdb's version includes in-frame clones alone and lacks a portion of them. Of about 39,000 clones in the sample, approximately 88% were seen once. Every patient had mismatch repair deficiency by PCR or immunohistochemistry. A few pembrolizumab responders had their TCRs sequenced. Study-wide points: After pembrolizumab, tumor-resident clones rose rapidly, then generally contracted before radiologic responses.

The CDR3 has 14 amino acids. Germline V gives CDR1 SGHRS, CDR2 YFSETQ. The V end was cut by 0 bases, the J end by 3 bases, with 6 bases between. Comments on this clone: The antigen is undetermined.

The sequencing used PBMCs, collected approximately 9 months after starting pembrolizumab. The chain has TRBV5-1 and TRBJ2-2; perhaps TRBD1 as D (6 bases). This receptor was obtained from an adult with mismatch repair-deficient cancer. In nucleotides, the CDR3 is TGCGCCAGCAGCTTGGGACAGGACACCGGGGAGCTGTTTTTT. This translates into CASSLGQDTGELFF. The full variable domain, its missing parts supplied by reference TRBV5-1 and TRBJ2-2, is KAGVTQTPRYLIKTRGQQVTLSCSPISGHRSVSWYQQTPGQGLQFLFEYFSETQRNKGNFPGRFSGRQFSNSRSEMNVSTLELGDSALYLCASSLGQDTGELFFGEGSRLTVL.